The 25 T cell receptor beta chains in this list originate from one sample, sequenced in a study of cytomegalovirus exposure and HLA in healthy donors. The PCR employed 60 Vbeta primers together with 13 Jbeta primers. Produced via immunoSEQ multiplex PCR; TCRdb's table is partial and in-frame only. This table has around 140,000 clones, 70% to 85% appearing once. Sequences were obtained from PBMCs. All receptors derive from a woman between 40 and 50 years old in good health and CMV-seronegative.

The chain combines TRBV28 with TRBJ1-4; possibly TRBD1 for D (6 bases). The CDR3 runs to 12 residues. Trimming removed 5 bases at V and 16 bases at J, with 17 bases between. CDR1 is MDHEN, CDR2 SYDVKM, per germline. The CDR3 DNA follows: TGTGCCAGCAGTACTCAGGGGCCTGACCCGTTTTTT. As protein: CASSTQGPDPFF.

This clone has just a few counts. The V call is TRBV10-3, the J call TRBJ2-1; D is undetermined. CDR3 length: 11 amino acids. Per the germline V gene, CDR1 is ENHRY and CDR2 is SYGVKD. With 4 bases removed from V and 7 bases from J, the gap between germline ends came to 5 bases. The CDR3 DNA sequence: TGTGCCATCAGTGGACTGAATGAGCAGTTCTTC. It specifies CAISGLNEQFF.

CDR3 amino acids: CASSLTSGSGDEQFF. In DNA form, the CDR3 reads TGTGCCAGCAGCCTGACTAGCGGGTCAGGAGATGAGCAGTTCTTC. The genes are TRBV7-6 and TRBJ2-1; the match to TRBD2 covers 10 bases. J lost 8 bases, V lost 5 bases, and 9 bases had no gene match. From germline, CDR1 is SGHVS and CDR2 FNYEAQ. This CDR3 is built from 15 residues.

This sequence joins TRBV7-9 and TRBJ2-3, with 14 bases matching TRBD2. V was clipped by 4 bases and J by 5 bases; unmatched bases: 5. The CDR3 has 16 amino acids. Germline V lookup: CDR1 SEHNR, CDR2 FQNEAQ (reference sequence). CDR3 DNA sequence: TGTGCCAGCAGCTCGGGACTAGCGGGAGTTATAGATACGCAGTATTTT. Translation: CASSSGLAGVIDTQYF.

This clone was seen once. The gene calls are TRBV6-1 and TRBJ1-2; D not resolved. The V end was cut by 11 bases, the J end by 1 base, with 14 bases between. The germline CDR1 and CDR2 sequences are MNHNS and SASEGT. The CDR3 loop spans 13 amino acids. CDR3 amino acids: CAVTAQSNYGYTF. The CDR3 DNA is TGTGCCGTAACAGCCCAGAGTAACTATGGCTACACCTTC.

This chain's CDR3 is CASSLPLLAGPGGTQYF. CDR3 nucleotides: TGTGCCAGCAGTCTTCCGCTTCTAGCGGGCCCGGGAGGGACCCAGTACTTC. The rearrangement links TRBV28 to TRBJ2-5; 8 nucleotides match TRBD2. This CDR3 has 17 residues. Losses at the gene ends were 5 bases for V and 7 bases for J; bases not matched to a gene: 18. Germline CDR1 is MDHEN and CDR2 is SYDVKM.

This clone has only a few counts. The rearrangement links TRBV15 to TRBJ2-2; D is possibly TRBD1 (6 bases). The germline CDR1 and CDR2 sequences are LNHNV and YYDKDF (reference sequence). The V and J ends lost 2 bases and 6 bases respectively, with 13 bases between them. CDR3 length: 15 residues. Written as DNA, the CDR3 is TGTGCCACCAGCAGATATAAACAGGGTTCCGGGGAGCTGTTTTTT. Its protein is CATSRYKQGSGELFF.

The CDR3 bases are TGCGCCAGCAGCACCGATACAGGGGTCTATGGCTACACCTTC. Protein sequence: CASSTDTGVYGYTF. The chain has TRBV5-1 and TRBJ1-2; 7 bases line up with TRBD1. CDR3 size: 14 residues. Losses at the gene ends were 4 bases for V and 4 bases for J; bases not matched to a gene: 7. Germline loops: CDR1 SGHRS, CDR2 YFSETQ.

The J gene is TRBJ2-7, the V gene TRBV7-9; D is ambiguous. V lost 5 bases and J lost 2, with 13 bases in between. Germline V lookup: CDR1 SEHNR, CDR2 FQNEAQ (reference sequence). There are 14 residues in the CDR3. CDR3 DNA: TGTGCCAGCAGCCGAGCCACCGATGCCTACGAGCAGTACTTC. Encoded protein: CASSRATDAYEQYF.

This rearrangement joins TRBV4-3 to TRBJ2-5; D perhaps matches TRBD2 (6 bases). From germline, CDR1 is LGHNA and CDR2 YSLEER. Trimming cost V 8 bases and J 3 bases, with 16 bases left between them. This CDR3 is 14 amino acids long. The CDR3 DNA follows: TGCGCCAGCCCTAGCGATGGGGTGAAAGAGACCCAGTACTTC. Amino acid sequence: CASPSDGVKETQYF.

The chain couples TRBV6-5 to TRBJ2-7; TRBD1 matches at 9 bases. Germline trimming cut 6 bases from V and 9 bases from J; bases unmatched to any gene: 15. The germline V gene has CDR1 MNHEY and CDR2 SVGAGI. CDR3 length equals 15 residues. The CDR3, as DNA: TGTGCCAGCAGACCCGGGGGACAGGGCTTTCAGTGGCAGTACTTC. The encoded protein is CASRPGGQGFQWQYF.

V and J are TRBV7-2 and TRBJ2-7; 9 bases fit TRBD2. J was trimmed by 4 bases and V by 1 base; bases with no gene match: 8. The CDR3 has 16 amino acids. Germline CDR1 and CDR2: SGHTA and FQGNSA. In nucleotides, the CDR3 is TGTGCCAGCAGCTTAGGAACCGGGACTAGCAGATACGAGCAGTACTTC. Its protein product is CASSLGTGTSRYEQYF.

The chain recombines TRBV6-5 with TRBJ1-2; weak D call: TRBD1 (5 bases). Germline CDR1 MNHEY, CDR2 SVGAGI. CDR3 length: 11 amino acids. V lost 8 bases and J lost 8, with 12 bases in between. The CDR3 region is CASGGGLGYTF. The CDR3, as DNA: TGTGCCAGCGGGGGGGGGTTAGGCTACACCTTC.

The rearrangement uses TRBV11-2 and TRBJ1-1; perhaps TRBD1 as D (6 bases). Trimming took off 1 base at V and 5 bases at J, with 11 bases between the two ends. The CDR3 is made up of 14 amino acids. From germline, CDR1 is SGHAT and CDR2 FQNNGV. CDR3 sequence reads: CASSLGGRGTEAFF. As DNA, the CDR3 is TGTGCCAGCAGCTTAGGGGGGCGCGGTACTGAAGCTTTCTTT.

The chain joins TRBV6-6 to TRBJ1-2; D remains ambiguous. Germline loops: CDR1 MNHNY, CDR2 SVGAGI (reference sequence). The CDR3 has 14 amino acids. V lost 5 bases and J 2 bases, leaving 12 bases between the germline ends. CDR3 sequence (DNA): TGTGCCAGCAGTCAGGAAGTACGAAACTATGGCTACACCTTC. Translated, it gives CASSQEVRNYGYTF.

The rearrangement uses TRBV5-4 and TRBJ2-3, with 9 bases aligning to TRBD1. The J segment lost 5 bases and the V segment lost 3 bases, leaving 10 bases of the junction unmatched. The length of the CDR3 is 16 residues. The germline V gene encodes CDR1 SGHNT and CDR2 YYREEE (reference sequence). CDR3 in amino acids: CASSSPRDRVLDTQYF. The DNA for the CDR3 is TGTGCCAGCAGCTCGCCCAGGGACAGGGTGTTAGATACGCAGTATTTT.

Only a few counts were recorded for this clone. The chain uses TRBV5-1 and TRBJ2-5; 7 bases fit TRBD2. The CDR3 spans 16 residues. Losses at the gene ends were 2 bases for V and 3 bases for J; bases not matched to a gene: 10. Germline V lookup: CDR1 SGHRS, CDR2 YFSETQ. The DNA of the CDR3 is TGCGCCAGCAGCTTTGGGGCTGGGGCGGGAGAAGAGACCCAGTACTTC. Amino acids: CASSFGAGAGEETQYF. The whole variable domain, remainder taken from reference TRBV5-1 and TRBJ2-5, is KAGVTQTPRYLIKTRGQQVTLSCSPISGHRSVSWYQQTPGQGLQFLFEYFSETQRNKGNFPGRFSGRQFSNSRSEMNVSTLELGDSALYLCASSFGAGAGEETQYFGPGTRLLVL.

The chain employs TRBV27 and TRBJ2-7, with TRBD2 matching over 10 bases. From germline, CDR1 is MNHEY and CDR2 SMNVEV (reference sequence). Germline trimming cut 5 bases from V and 2 bases from J; bases unmatched to any gene: 6. This CDR3 contains 15 residues. CDR3 in amino acids: CASSVSSGSTYEQYF. The DNA for the CDR3 is TGTGCCAGCAGTGTTTCTAGCGGGAGCACCTACGAGCAGTACTTC.

The V and J genes are TRBV7-8 and TRBJ2-2; 9 nucleotides agree with TRBD1. The junction had 8 bases not matched to a gene; V was cut back by 2 bases and J by 4 bases. This CDR3 is 17 amino acids long. The germline gives CDR1 SGHVS, CDR2 FQNEAQ. CDR3 DNA sequence: TGTGCCAGCAGCTTATCCCGGGACAGGGTAAGCACCGGGGAGCTGTTTTTT. Encoded protein: CASSLSRDRVSTGELFF. Combining the CDR3 with reference TRBV7-8 and TRBJ2-2 gives the whole variable domain GAGVSQSPRYKVAKRGQDVALRCDPISGHVSLFWYQQALGQGPEFLTYFQNEAQLDKSGLPSDRFFAERPEGSVSTLKIQRTQQEDSAVYLCASSLSRDRVSTGELFFGEGSRLTVL.

This chain joins TRBV28 and TRBJ2-7; possible D gene TRBD2, 6 bases. V was shortened by 10 bases and J by 0 bases, with 16 bases between the two germline ends. This CDR3 has 14 residues. The germline CDR1 and CDR2 sequences are MDHEN and SYDVKM. CDR3 amino acids: CAITPFSGSYEQYF. The CDR3 nucleotides are TGTGCCATCACACCGTTTAGCGGCTCCTACGAGCAGTACTTC.

In its sample, this clone was seen once. This chain links TRBV4-3 with TRBJ2-7; 9 bases map to TRBD1. CDR1 is LGHNA and CDR2 is YSLEER in the germline V gene. The ends lost 3 bases at V and 3 bases at J; junction bases unmatched: 3. This CDR3 is 14 amino acids long. CDR3 in amino acids: CASSHRDRDYEQYF. Here the CDR3 DNA reads TGCGCCAGCAGCCATCGGGACAGGGACTACGAGCAGTACTTC.

The chain combines TRBV2 with TRBJ2-7; 9 bases align to TRBD2. Germline CDR1 and CDR2: SNHLY and FYNNEI. J gave up 6 bases and V 5 bases, and 8 bases lay outside the gene matches. This CDR3 is built from 14 residues. The DNA of the CDR3 is TGTGCCAGCAGTCGGACTAGCGTGTATGGCGAGCAGTACTTC. It codes for CASSRTSVYGEQYF.

The CDR3 sequence: CASSLEVNAEAFF. The CDR3 nucleotides read TGTGCCAGCAGTTTGGAGGTCAATGCTGAAGCTTTCTTT. The V call is TRBV11-3, the J call TRBJ1-1; D gene unclear. Trimming pared 6 bases from V and 6 bases from J, leaving 14 bases between. CDR1 SGHNT and CDR2 YENEEA come from the germline V gene. This CDR3 region has 13 residues.

This chain uses TRBV5-4 with TRBJ2-1; possibly TRBD2 for D (6 bases). From germline, CDR1 is SGHNT and CDR2 YYREEE (reference sequence). CDR3 length: 12 amino acids. V lost 0 bases to trimming and J lost 14 bases, with 12 bases between them. CDR3 protein: CASSLAAGRKFF. The CDR3 region has the DNA TGTGCCAGCAGCTTGGCCGCGGGAAGGAAGTTCTTC. The complete variable domain, with remaining parts taken from reference TRBV5-4 and TRBJ2-1, reads ETGVTQSPTHLIKTRGQQVTLRCSSQSGHNTVSWYQQALGQGPQFIFQYYREEENGRGNFPPRFSGLQFPNYSSELNVNALELDDSALYLCASSLAAGRKFFGPGTRLTVL.

The rearrangement joins TRBV18 to TRBJ1-2, with 9 bases fitting TRBD1. This CDR3 has 15 amino acids. Germline CDR1 and CDR2: KGHSH and LQKENI. V dropped 3 bases and J dropped 6; count of bases not matched to a gene: 8. CDR3 amino acids: CASSPGTGLVDGYTF. CDR3 sequence (DNA): TGTGCCAGCTCACCTGGGACAGGGCTAGTCGATGGCTACACCTTC.